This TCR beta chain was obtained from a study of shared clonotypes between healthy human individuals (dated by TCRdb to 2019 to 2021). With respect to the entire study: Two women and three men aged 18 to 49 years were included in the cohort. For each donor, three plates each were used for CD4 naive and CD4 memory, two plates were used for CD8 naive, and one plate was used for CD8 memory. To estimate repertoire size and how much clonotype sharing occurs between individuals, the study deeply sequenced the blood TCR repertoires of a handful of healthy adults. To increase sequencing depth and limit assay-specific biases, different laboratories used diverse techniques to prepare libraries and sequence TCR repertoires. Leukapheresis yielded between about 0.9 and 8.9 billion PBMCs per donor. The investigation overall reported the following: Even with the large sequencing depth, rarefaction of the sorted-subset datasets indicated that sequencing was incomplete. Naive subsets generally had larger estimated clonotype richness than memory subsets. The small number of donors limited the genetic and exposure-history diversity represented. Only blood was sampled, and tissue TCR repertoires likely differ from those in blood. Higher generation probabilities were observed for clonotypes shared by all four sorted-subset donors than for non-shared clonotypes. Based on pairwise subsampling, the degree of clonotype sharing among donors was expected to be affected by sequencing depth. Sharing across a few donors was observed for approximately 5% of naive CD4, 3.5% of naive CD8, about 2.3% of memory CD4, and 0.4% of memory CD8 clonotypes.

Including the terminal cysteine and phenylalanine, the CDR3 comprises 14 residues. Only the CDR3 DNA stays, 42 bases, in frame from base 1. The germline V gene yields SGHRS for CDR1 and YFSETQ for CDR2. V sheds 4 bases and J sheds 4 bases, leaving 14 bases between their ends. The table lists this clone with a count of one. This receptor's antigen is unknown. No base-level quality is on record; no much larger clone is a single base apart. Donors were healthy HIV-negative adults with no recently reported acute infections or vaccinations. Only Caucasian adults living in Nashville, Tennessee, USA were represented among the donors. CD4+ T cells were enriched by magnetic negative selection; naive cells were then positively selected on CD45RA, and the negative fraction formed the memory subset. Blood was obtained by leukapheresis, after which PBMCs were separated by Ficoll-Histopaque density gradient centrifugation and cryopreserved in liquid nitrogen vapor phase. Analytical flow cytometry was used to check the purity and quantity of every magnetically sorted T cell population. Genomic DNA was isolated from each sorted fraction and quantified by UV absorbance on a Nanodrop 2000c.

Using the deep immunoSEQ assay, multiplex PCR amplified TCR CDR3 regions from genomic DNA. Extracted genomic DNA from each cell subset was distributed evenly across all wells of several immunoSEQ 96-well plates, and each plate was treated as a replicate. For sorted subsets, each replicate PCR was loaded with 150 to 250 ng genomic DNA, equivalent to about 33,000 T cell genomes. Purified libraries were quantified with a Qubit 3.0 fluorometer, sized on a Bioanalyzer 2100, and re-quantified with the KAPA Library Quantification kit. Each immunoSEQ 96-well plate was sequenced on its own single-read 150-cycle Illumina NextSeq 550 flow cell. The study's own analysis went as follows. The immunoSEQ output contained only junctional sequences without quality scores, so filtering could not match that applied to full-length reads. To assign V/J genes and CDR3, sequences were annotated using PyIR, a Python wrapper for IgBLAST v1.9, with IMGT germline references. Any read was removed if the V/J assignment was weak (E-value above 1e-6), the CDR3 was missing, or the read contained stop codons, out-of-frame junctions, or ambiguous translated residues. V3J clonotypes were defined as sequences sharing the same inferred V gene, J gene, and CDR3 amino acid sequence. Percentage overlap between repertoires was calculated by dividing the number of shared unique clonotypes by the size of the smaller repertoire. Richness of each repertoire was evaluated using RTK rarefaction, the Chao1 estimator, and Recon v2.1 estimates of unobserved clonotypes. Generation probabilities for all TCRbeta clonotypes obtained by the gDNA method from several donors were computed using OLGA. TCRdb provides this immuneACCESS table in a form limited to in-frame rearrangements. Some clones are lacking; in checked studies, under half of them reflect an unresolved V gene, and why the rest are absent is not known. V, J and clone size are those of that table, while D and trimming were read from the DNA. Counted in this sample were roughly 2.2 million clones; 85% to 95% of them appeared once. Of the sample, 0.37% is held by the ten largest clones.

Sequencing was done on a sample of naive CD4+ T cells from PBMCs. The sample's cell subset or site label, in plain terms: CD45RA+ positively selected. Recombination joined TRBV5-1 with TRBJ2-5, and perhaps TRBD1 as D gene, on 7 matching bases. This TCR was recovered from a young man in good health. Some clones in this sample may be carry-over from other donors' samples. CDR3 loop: CASSGQGGGETQYF. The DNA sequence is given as TGCGCCAGCAGCGGCCAGGGGGGTGGAGAGACCCAGTACTTC.